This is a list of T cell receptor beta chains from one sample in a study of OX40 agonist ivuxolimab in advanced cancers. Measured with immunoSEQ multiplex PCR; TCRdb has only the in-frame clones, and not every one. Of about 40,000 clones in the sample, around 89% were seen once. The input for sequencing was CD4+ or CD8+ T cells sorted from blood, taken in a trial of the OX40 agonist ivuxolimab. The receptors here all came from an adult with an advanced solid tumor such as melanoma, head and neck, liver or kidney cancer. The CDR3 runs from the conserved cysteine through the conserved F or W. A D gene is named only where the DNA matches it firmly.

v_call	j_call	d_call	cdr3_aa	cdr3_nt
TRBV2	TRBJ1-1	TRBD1	CASRNTGATGAEAFF	TGTGCCAGCAGGAATACAGGGGCTACAGGAGCTGAAGCTTTCTTT
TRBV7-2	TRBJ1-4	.	CASSLVSSEKLFF	TGTGCCAGCAGCTTGGTTTCCTCGGAAAAACTGTTTTTT
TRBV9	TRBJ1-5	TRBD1	CASSGTGASNQPQHF	TGTGCCAGCAGCGGGACAGGGGCTAGCAATCAGCCCCAGCATTTT
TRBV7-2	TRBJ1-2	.	CASSPPMGFGYTF	TGTGCCAGCAGCCCCCCTATGGGATTCGGCTACACCTTC
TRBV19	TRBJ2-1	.	CASSPLAGQRYNEQFF	TGTGCCAGTAGTCCTTTAGCGGGACAGCGCTACAATGAGCAGTTCTTC
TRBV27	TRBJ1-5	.	CASSRGVLEPQHF	TGTGCCAGCAGTCGAGGCGTATTGGAGCCCCAGCATTTT
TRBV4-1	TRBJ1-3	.	CASSPYGTFSGNTIYF	TGCGCCAGCAGCCCATACGGGACCTTCTCTGGAAACACCATATATTTT
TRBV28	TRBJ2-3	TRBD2	CASSSTSGSVSDTQYF	TGTGCCAGCAGTTCGACTAGCGGGAGCGTCTCAGATACGCAGTATTTT
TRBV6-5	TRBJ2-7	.	CASSYPGFEQYF	TGTGCCAGCAGTTACCCAGGGTTCGAGCAGTACTTC
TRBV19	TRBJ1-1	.	CASRNFAGLNTEAFF	TGTGCCAGTAGGAACTTCGCAGGGTTGAACACTGAAGCTTTCTTT
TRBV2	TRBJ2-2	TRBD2	CASKASGNTGELFF	TGTGCCAGCAAGGCTAGCGGGAACACCGGGGAGCTGTTTTTT
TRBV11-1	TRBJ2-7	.	CASSLGDSLDEQYF	TGTGCCAGCAGCTTAGGGGACTCCCTTGACGAGCAGTACTTC
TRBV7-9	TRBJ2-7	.	CASSLAGGSLYEQYF	TGTGCCAGCAGCTTAGCGGGGGGTTCCCTCTACGAGCAGTACTTC
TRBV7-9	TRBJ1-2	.	CASSLSPLNYTF	TGTGCCAGCAGCCTATCCCCACTAAACTACACCTTC
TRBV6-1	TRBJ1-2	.	CATRGGYGYTF	TGTGCCACTCGGGGAGGATATGGCTACACCTTC
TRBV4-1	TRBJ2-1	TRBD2	CASSLSGGTYNEQFF	TGCGCCAGCAGCCTGAGCGGGGGGACCTACAATGAGCAGTTCTTC
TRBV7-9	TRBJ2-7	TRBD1	CASSPGTVIDEQYF	TGTGCCAGCAGCCCAGGGACAGTTATCGACGAGCAGTACTTC
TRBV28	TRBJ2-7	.	CASRGGEAHYEQYF	TGTGCCAGCAGGGGCGGTGAGGCCCACTACGAGCAGTACTTC
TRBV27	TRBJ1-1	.	CASSFGGPGTEAFF	TGTGCCAGCAGTTTTGGGGGGCCGGGCACTGAAGCTTTCTTT
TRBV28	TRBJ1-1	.	CASSVGTSNTEAFF	TGTGCCAGCAGCGTTGGGACATCTAACACTGAAGCTTTCTTT
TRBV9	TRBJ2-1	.	CASSVGYNEQFF	TGTGCCAGCAGCGTAGGGTACAATGAGCAGTTCTTC
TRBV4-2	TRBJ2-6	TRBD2	CASSGTSGSGANVLTF	TGTGCCAGCAGCGGGACTAGCGGCTCTGGGGCCAACGTCCTGACTTTC
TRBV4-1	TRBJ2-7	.	CASSQEGGTAVREQYF	TGCGCCAGCAGCCAAGAAGGGGGGACTGCCGTGAGAGAGCAGTACTTC
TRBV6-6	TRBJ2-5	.	CASSYDRKTQYF	TGTGCCAGTTCATATGACCGAAAGACCCAGTACTTC
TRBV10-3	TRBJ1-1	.	CAISESRVPAEAFF	TGTGCCATCAGTGAGTCGAGAGTTCCAGCTGAAGCTTTCTTT
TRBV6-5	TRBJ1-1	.	CASSFTAAGEAFF	TGTGCCAGCAGTTTCACCGCGGCGGGGGAAGCTTTCTTT
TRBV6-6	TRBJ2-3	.	CAISVTDTQYF	TGTGCCATCAGCGTCACAGATACGCAGTATTTT
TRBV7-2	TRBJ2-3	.	CASSKGNQGLSTDTQYF	TGTGCCAGCAGCAAAGGGAACCAGGGACTGAGCACAGATACGCAGTATTTT